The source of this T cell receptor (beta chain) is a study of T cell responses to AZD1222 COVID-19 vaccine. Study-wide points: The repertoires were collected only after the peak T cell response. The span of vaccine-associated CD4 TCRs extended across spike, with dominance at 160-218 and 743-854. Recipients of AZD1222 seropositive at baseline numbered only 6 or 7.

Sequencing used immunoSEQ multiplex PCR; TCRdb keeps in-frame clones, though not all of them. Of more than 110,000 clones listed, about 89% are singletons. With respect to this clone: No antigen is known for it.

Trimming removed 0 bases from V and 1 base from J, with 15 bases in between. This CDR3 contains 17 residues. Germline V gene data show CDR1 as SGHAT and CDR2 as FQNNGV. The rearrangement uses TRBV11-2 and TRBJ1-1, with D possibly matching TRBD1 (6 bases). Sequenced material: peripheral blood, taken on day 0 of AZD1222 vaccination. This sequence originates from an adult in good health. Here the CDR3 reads CASSLEIGTSKNTEAFF. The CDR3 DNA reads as TGTGCCAGCAGCTTAGAGATCGGGACAAGTAAGAACACTGAAGCTTTCTTT.